These 32 T cell receptor beta chains were all obtained from the same sample, sequenced in a study of CD8+ T cells in alopecia areata. It was cDNA, reverse transcribed from extracted RNA, that served as the sequencing template. Generated by immunoSEQ multiplex PCR, the TCRdb table keeps only in-frame clones and is missing some. The sample holds around 140,000 clones, around 47% seen once. Sequencing used CD4+ T cells sorted from blood. The receptors originated from a human donor with alopecia areata.

The table lists this clone with a few counts. For the CDR3, the DNA is TGTGCCAGCAGTTACAATCGGGGGCCAGGCACAGATACGCAGTATTTT. Translating it yields CASSYNRGPGTDTQYF. The chain is built from TRBV28 and TRBJ2-3, with D possibly called TRBD1 or TRBD2 (6 bases each). Germline assignment: CDR1 MDHEN and CDR2 SYDVKM. This CDR3 spans 16 amino acids. Trimming took 4 bases from V and 1 from J, leaving 15 bases between them.

This clone was counted between two and nine times. The chain employs TRBV29-1 and TRBJ2-7; the D is unclear. There are 13 residues in the CDR3. CDR1 is SQVTM, CDR2 ANQGSEA, per germline. Deletions cut 4 bases from V and 0 bases from J, with 10 bases between. The CDR3 nucleotides read TGCAGCGTTGGTGTCCGCTACTCCTACGAGCAGTACTTC. Protein: CSVGVRYSYEQYF.

The V and J genes are TRBV4-1 and TRBJ2-5; D possibly corresponds to TRBD1 (6 bases). The length of the CDR3 is 16 residues. Trimming left V 0 bases short and J 2 bases short, with 13 bases between. The V gene's germline CDR1 is MGHRA and CDR2 YSYEKL. CDR3 sequence reads: CASSQDLGRGQETQYF. CDR3 sequence (DNA): TGCGCCAGCAGCCAAGATCTCGGCAGGGGACAAGAGACCCAGTACTTC.

This clone was counted between two and nine times. The V and J genes are TRBV6-5 and TRBJ2-7, with D maybe TRBD2 (6 bases). Germline assignment: CDR1 MNHEY and CDR2 SVGAGI. CDR3 length: 13 amino acids. V dropped 7 bases and J dropped 0 bases, with 10 bases sitting between them. CDR3 bases: TGTGCCAGCATCTTCGGGGGCTCCTACGAGCAGTACTTC. It encodes CASIFGGSYEQYF.

The J gene is TRBJ2-7, the V gene TRBV29-1; 8 bases line up with TRBD2. This CDR3 has 12 amino acids. Germline lookup yields CDR1 SQVTM and CDR2 ANQGSEA. The ends lost 6 bases at V and 6 bases at J; junction bases unmatched: 7. DNA for the CDR3: TGCAGCGTGGTAGCGGGAAGACGCGAGCAGTACTTC. Protein: CSVVAGRREQYF.

This clone was recorded only once. The chain combines TRBV11-2 with TRBJ2-1, with 10 bases aligning to TRBD2. V shed 4 bases and J 9 bases; nucleotides not matched to a gene: 12. The CDR3 consists of 16 residues. CDR1 is SGHAT, CDR2 FQNNGV, per germline. The DNA for the CDR3 is TGTGCCAGCAGCTCCGTTGGGGCTAGCGGGAGTAGTGAGCAGTTCTTC. This encodes CASSSVGASGSSEQFF. Combining the CDR3 with reference TRBV11-2 and TRBJ2-1 gives the whole variable domain EAGVAQSPRYKIIEKRQSVAFWCNPISGHATLYWYQQILGQGPKLLIQFQNNGVVDDSQLPKDRFSAERLKGVDSTLKIQPAKLEDSAVYLCASSSVGASGSSEQFFGPGTRLTVL.

V is TRBV29-1 and J is TRBJ1-1; tentative D call: TRBD1 (5 bases). V was trimmed by 3 bases and J by 6 bases, leaving 14 bases between them. Germline loops: CDR1 SQVTM, CDR2 ANQGSEA. The CDR3 length is 13 residues. In DNA, the CDR3 is TGCAGCGTTGAGTGGGGACTGGGCGCTGAAGCTTTCTTT. Its translation: CSVEWGLGAEAFF.

In this sample, this clone turned up a few times. This sample includes further DNA sequences coding for the same CDR3. V gene TRBV2 combines with J gene TRBJ2-5, with TRBD2 as a possible D gene (6 bases). The V end lost 6 bases, the J end lost 4 bases, and 6 bases lay between the germline ends. Germline V gene data show CDR1 as SNHLY and CDR2 as FYNNEI. The CDR3 runs to 11 residues. CDR3 sequence (DNA): TGTGCCAGCAGAGCGGGAGAGACCCAGTACTTC. Translation gives CASRAGETQYF.

The V call is TRBV29-1, the J call TRBJ2-3; 8 bases are shared with TRBD1. There are 14 residues in the CDR3. In germline, CDR1 is SQVTM, CDR2 ANQGSEA. After removal of 7 bases from V and 4 bases from J, the junction contained 10 bases not matched to a gene. The CDR3 DNA reads TGCAGCGGGATCTGGACAGGGCGGGCAGATACGCAGTATTTT. This translates into CSGIWTGRADTQYF.

V gene TRBV18 combines with J gene TRBJ2-5; D uncertain. Trimming took off 4 bases at V and 4 bases at J, with 10 bases between the two ends. CDR3 length: 13 amino acids. Germline CDR1 and CDR2: KGHSH and LQKENI. CDR3: CASSLDNGETQYF. CDR3 nucleotides: TGTGCCAGCTCACTAGACAACGGAGAGACCCAGTACTTC.

The gene calls are TRBV13 and TRBJ2-7; TRBD2 might be the D (5 bases). V was clipped by 6 bases and J by 3 bases, with 12 bases between them. The CDR3 sequence is 13 residues long. Germline V CDR1 and CDR2: PRHDT, FYEKMQ (reference sequence). The CDR3 DNA reads TGTGCCAGCAGATCGGGGAATCGCTACGAGCAGTACTTC. It is translated as CASRSGNRYEQYF.

The chain recombines TRBV5-4 with TRBJ1-2; weak D call: TRBD1 (6 bases). The ends were cut back, 9 bases at V and 2 bases at J, with 11 bases in the middle. Looked up from germline, CDR1 is SGHNT and CDR2 is YYREEE (reference sequence). This CDR3 comprises 12 residues. In DNA, the CDR3 is TGTGCCACAGGGGATGGGAACTATGGCTACACCTTC. Protein product: CATGDGNYGYTF.

The chain recombines TRBV7-9 with TRBJ2-1, with D unresolved. CDR1 SEHNR and CDR2 FQNEAQ come from the germline V gene (reference sequence). The CDR3 spans 16 residues. Trimming took 5 bases from V and 0 from J, leaving 14 bases between them. In DNA, the CDR3 is TGTGCCAGCAGCAATCCCCCCCTCCGCTCCTACAATGAGCAGTTCTTC. Residues: CASSNPPLRSYNEQFF.

The chain carries TRBV4-1 and TRBJ1-4; D is unresolved. Germline V gene sequence: CDR1 MGHRA, CDR2 YSYEKL. The V end was cut by 1 base, the J end by 8 bases, with 14 bases between. The CDR3 consists of 15 residues. Here the CDR3 reads CASSQAGWREEKLFF. The DNA of the CDR3 is TGCGCCAGCAGCCAAGCGGGGTGGAGGGAGGAAAAACTGTTTTTT.

The V and J genes are TRBV29-1 and TRBJ1-2; D is unclear. CDR3 length equals 12 residues. Germline values: CDR1 SQVTM, CDR2 ANQGSEA. Trimming took off 7 bases at V and 0 bases at J, with 9 bases between the two ends. CDR3 in amino acids: CSDSGTNYGYTF. CDR3 nucleotides: TGCAGCGACTCCGGGACTAACTATGGCTACACCTTC.

The chain couples TRBV13 to TRBJ2-5, with D unclear. V shed 0 bases and J shed 3 bases, with 11 bases lying between them. CDR1 is PRHDT, CDR2 FYEKMQ, per germline (reference sequence). CDR3 size: 15 residues. CDR3 residues: CASSLGLEAEETQYF. DNA for the CDR3: TGTGCCAGCAGCTTAGGCTTAGAGGCCGAAGAGACCCAGTACTTC. The entire variable domain, with the rest obtained from reference TRBV13 and TRBJ2-5, is as follows: AAGVIQSPRHLIKEKRETATLKCYPIPRHDTVYWYQQGPGQDPQFLISFYEKMQSDKGSIPDRFSAQQFSDYHSELNMSSLELGDSALYFCASSLGLEAEETQYFGPGTRLLVL.

The CDR3 loop is CASSYVFANVLTF. DNA of the CDR3: TGTGCCAGCAGTTACGTCTTTGCCAACGTCCTGACTTTC. The chain uses TRBV6-5 and TRBJ2-6; no clear D. CDR1 is MNHEY and CDR2 is SVGAGI in the germline V gene. This CDR3 has 13 amino acids. V was pared by 2 bases and J by 7 bases, with 6 bases between.

The chain links TRBV7-9 to TRBJ2-1, with D perhaps given as TRBD1 or TRBD2 (5 bases each). Trimming removed 1 base at V and 13 bases at J, with 14 bases between. CDR3 size: 13 residues. Germline assignment: CDR1 SEHNR and CDR2 FQNEAQ (reference sequence). The DNA for the CDR3 is TGTGCCAGCAGCTTAGGGGACCCGCTGATCCAGTTCTTC. It is translated as CASSLGDPLIQFF.

This clone appeared a few times. The gene calls are TRBV29-1 and TRBJ2-1; weak D call: TRBD1 (6 bases). The CDR3 runs 15 residues. Trimming took off 1 base at V and 2 bases at J, with 12 bases between the two ends. CDR1 and CDR2 (germline): SQVTM, ANQGSEA. CDR3 region: CSVEGTAQTYNEQFF. CDR3 DNA sequence: TGCAGCGTTGAAGGGACAGCCCAGACCTACAATGAGCAGTTCTTC.

The count of this clone is one. This rearrangement joins TRBV5-6 to TRBJ1-2; D remains unclear. Germline V CDR1 and CDR2: SGHDT, YYEEEE. The CDR3 contains 16 residues. V lost 4 bases and J lost 3, with 19 bases in between. CDR3 amino acids: CASSHRRKTIYYGYTF. In DNA, the CDR3 is TGTGCCAGCAGCCACCGACGGAAAACAATTTACTATGGCTACACCTTC.

This rearrangement joins TRBV28 to TRBJ1-2; no clear D. CDR1 is MDHEN, CDR2 SYDVKM, per germline. The CDR3 extends over 12 amino acids. V shed 3 bases and J shed 8 bases, with 10 bases lying between them. The CDR3 DNA reads as TGTGCCAGCAGTTTGGAGGTCGAGGGCTACACCTTC. This codes for CASSLEVEGYTF.

This chain connects TRBV29-1 to TRBJ1-3; D remains unclear. The V gene's germline CDR1 is SQVTM and CDR2 ANQGSEA. V was shortened by 6 bases and J by 0 bases, with 9 bases between the two germline ends. The CDR3 consists of 13 residues. The CDR3 region has the DNA TGCAGCGTGGGAAATTACTCTGGAAACACCATATATTTT. Its translation: CSVGNYSGNTIYF. The whole variable domain, filled in from reference TRBV29-1 and TRBJ1-3, reads SAVISQKPSRDICQRGTSLTIQCQVDSQVTMMFWYRQQPGQSLTLIATANQGSEATYESGFVIDKFPISRPNLTFSTLTVSNMSPEDSSIYLCSVGNYSGNTIYFGEGSWLTVV.

This sequence joins TRBV13 and TRBJ2-1; D remains ambiguous. The CDR3 has 11 residues. V lost 8 bases, J lost 6 bases, and 8 bases lay in between. From germline, CDR1 is PRHDT and CDR2 FYEKMQ (reference sequence). CDR3 nucleotides: TGTGCCAGCTCTGGCGGCAATGAGCAGTTCTTC. As protein: CASSGGNEQFF.

The rearrangement joins TRBV18 to TRBJ2-5; the D is unclear. The CDR3 loop spans 15 amino acids. CDR1 KGHSH and CDR2 LQKENI come from the germline V gene. V was cut by 0 bases and J by 4 bases, with 12 bases left in between. The CDR3 protein is CASSPPGAPGETQYF. CDR3 nucleotide sequence: TGTGCCAGCTCACCACCGGGTGCACCTGGAGAGACCCAGTACTTC.

A note on this clone: This specimen includes other DNA sequences encoding the same CDR3. The chain joins TRBV5-1 to TRBJ2-1, with unresolved D. The CDR3 contains 15 residues. Trimming removed 1 base at V and 0 bases at J, with 8 bases between. Germline CDR1 and CDR2: SGHRS and YFSETQ. In DNA, the CDR3 is TGCGCCAGCAGCTTGTCGTCAGGCTCCTACAATGAGCAGTTCTTC. It translates to CASSLSSGSYNEQFF.

This clone was found once. The V gene is TRBV5-1, the J gene TRBJ2-5; the D gene is possibly TRBD2 (5 bases). Trimming stripped 4 bases from V and 0 bases from J, with 7 bases between. The CDR3 contains 13 residues. In germline, CDR1 is SGHRS, CDR2 YFSETQ. CDR3 amino acids: CASSPGDQETQYF. The DNA of the CDR3 is TGCGCCAGCAGCCCCGGGGACCAAGAGACCCAGTACTTC. Full variable domain (remainder filled in from reference TRBV5-1 and TRBJ2-5): KAGVTQTPRYLIKTRGQQVTLSCSPISGHRSVSWYQQTPGQGLQFLFEYFSETQRNKGNFPGRFSGRQFSNSRSEMNVSTLELGDSALYLCASSPGDQETQYFGPGTRLLVL.

This clone was counted between two and nine times. The chain is built from TRBV29-1 and TRBJ2-7, with 10 nucleotides matching TRBD1. V lost 4 bases, J lost 6 bases, and 6 bases stayed unmatched. The CDR3 extends over 13 amino acids. Germline V lookup: CDR1 SQVTM, CDR2 ANQGSEA. The CDR3 reads CSVGTGTGAEQYF. CDR3 DNA sequence: TGCAGCGTTGGTACCGGGACAGGGGCCGAGCAGTACTTC.

The V and J genes are TRBV10-3 and TRBJ1-1; D is unresolved. This CDR3 region has 13 residues. V lost 0 bases, J lost 7 bases, and 9 bases lay in between. CDR1 and CDR2 (germline): ENHRY, SYGVKD. The CDR3 DNA is TGTGCCATCAGTGAGTCAGGGAGACTTGAAGCTTTCTTT. It specifies CAISESGRLEAFF.

In its sample, this clone was seen a few times. This rearrangement joins TRBV29-1 to TRBJ1-2; TRBD1 agrees at 11 bases. The CDR3 has 14 residues. Germline lookup yields CDR1 SQVTM and CDR2 ANQGSEA. Trimming cost V 2 bases and J 7 bases; bases outside gene matches: 6. CDR3 region: CSVETGQGVGGYTF. CDR3 nucleotides: TGCAGCGTTGAAACGGGACAGGGGGTTGGTGGCTACACCTTC.

The chain carries TRBV6-5 and TRBJ1-1; 8 nucleotides agree with TRBD1. The CDR3 is 15 amino acids. CDR1 and CDR2 from the germline V gene are MNHEY and SVGAGI. The V and J ends lost 2 bases and 6 bases, in that order; junction bases with no gene match: 8. This CDR3 reads CASSYSRGQVSEAFF. The CDR3 coding sequence is TGTGCCAGCAGTTACAGCAGGGGACAGGTCTCTGAAGCTTTCTTT.

This clone has just a few counts. The V call is TRBV7-9, the J call TRBJ2-1, with 14 positions matching TRBD2. The germline CDR1 and CDR2 sequences are SEHNR and FQNEAQ (reference sequence). V dropped 3 bases and J dropped 6; count of bases not matched to a gene: 4. The CDR3 extends over 16 amino acids. Here the CDR3 reads CASSFPGLAGGNEQFF. In DNA, the CDR3 is TGTGCCAGCAGCTTCCCTGGACTAGCGGGAGGCAATGAGCAGTTCTTC.

CDR3 DNA: TGTGCCAGCAGGCCCGGACAGGGGGCCACAGATACGCAGTATTTT. Its protein is CASRPGQGATDTQYF. The chain has TRBV6-5 and TRBJ2-3, with 11 bases lining up with TRBD1. The CDR3 totals 15 residues. Trimming removed 6 bases from V and 2 bases from J; junction bases left unmatched: 4. Germline CDR1 is MNHEY and CDR2 is SVGAGI.